These 24 T cell receptor beta chains were sequenced from one sample in a study of T-cell reconstitution after alpha-beta-depleted transplantation in children. Molecular barcoding with unique molecular identifiers was used for the TCRbeta library. TCRdb used MiXCR to reprocess the PCR reads, holding one entry per CDR3 protein. The repertoire holds hundreds of thousands of distinct CDR3 sequences, with about 12% as singletons. The sequences come from PBMCs from the stem cell graft donor, collected from the stem cell graft. The origin of the receptors is a human donor who donated a stem cell graft to a child with acute lymphoblastic leukemia.

This clonotype was detected ten times or more. The chain carries TRBV5-1 and TRBJ2-7; D not resolved. This CDR3 comprises 15 residues. Trimming pared 5 bases from V and 4 bases from J, leaving 19 bases between. Germline CDR1 reads SGHRS; CDR2 reads YFSETQ. CDR3 sequence (DNA): TGCGCCAGCAGACCGGGCCCCGAGTCGAAATACGAGCAGTACTTC. It is translated as CASRPGPESKYEQYF.

The chain combines TRBV2 with TRBJ2-1; 9 bases fit TRBD2. CDR3 length: 14 amino acids. Per germline, CDR1 SNHLY and CDR2 FYNNEI. V lost 5 bases to trimming and J lost 8 bases; unmatched junction nucleotides: 7. CDR3 sequence reads: CASSRTSEVDEQFF. The CDR3 DNA reads as TGTGCCAGCAGTCGGACTAGCGAGGTCGATGAGCAGTTCTTC. The full variable domain, with the rest looked up from reference TRBV2 and TRBJ2-1, is EPEVTQTPSHQVTQMGQEVILRCVPISNHLYFYWYRQILGQKVEFLVSFYNNEISEKSEIFDDQFSVERPDGSNFTLKIRSTKLEDSAMYFCASSRTSEVDEQFFGPGTRLTVL.

This clonotype was detected ten times or more. The chain recombines TRBV3-1 with TRBJ2-1, with 10 nucleotides matching TRBD2. Per germline, CDR1 LGHDT and CDR2 YNNKEL (reference sequence). J gave up 12 bases and V 3 bases, and 8 bases lay outside the gene matches. The CDR3 sequence is 14 residues long. CDR3 amino acids: CASSQGLAGVGQFF. The CDR3 bases are TGTGCCAGCAGCCAGGGGCTAGCGGGAGTCGGGCAGTTCTTC.

Ten or more counts support this clonotype. The V call is TRBV12-3 or TRBV12-4, the J call TRBJ2-1, with D perhaps TRBD2 (6 bases). The CDR3 has 13 amino acids. Trimming cost V 3 bases and J 10 bases, with 13 bases left between them. In nucleotides, the CDR3 is TGTGCCAGCAGTTTTCAGGGTCTAGCGGAGCAGTTCTTC. Protein sequence: CASSFQGLAEQFF.

Ten or more counts support this clonotype. The chain links TRBV6-2 or TRBV6-3 to TRBJ2-1, with 11 bases identical to TRBD1. Germline trimming cut 0 bases from V and 7 bases from J; bases unmatched to any gene: 5. CDR1 is MNHEY, CDR2 SVGEGT, per germline. There are 16 residues in the CDR3. CDR3 sequence: CASSYSTGQGGNEQFF. CDR3 sequence (DNA): TGTGCCAGCAGTTACTCGACGGGACAGGGGGGAAATGAGCAGTTCTTC.

Ten or more counts support this clonotype. This chain connects TRBV5-4 to TRBJ2-1; D call uncertain. Trimming cost V 5 bases and J 1 base, with 16 bases left between them. Germline V lookup: CDR1 SGHNT, CDR2 YYREEE (reference sequence). The CDR3 has 16 residues. CDR3 sequence reads: CASSRLLEPSYNEQFF. CDR3 bases: TGTGCCAGCAGTCGCCTCTTGGAACCTTCCTACAATGAGCAGTTCTTC.

This clonotype was counted many times. V is TRBV6-1 and J is TRBJ2-7; 11 positions agree with TRBD1. Germline CDR1 and CDR2: MNHNS and SASEGT. The CDR3 is 14 residues long. Trimming cost V 11 bases and J 5 bases; bases outside gene matches: 11. The CDR3 protein is CAVSSGTGGNEQYF. CDR3 nucleotides: TGTGCCGTATCATCCGGGACAGGGGGAAACGAGCAGTACTTC.

The sample holds many counts of this clonotype. The J gene is TRBJ2-3, the V gene TRBV6-5; D may be TRBD2 (6 bases). V dropped 4 bases and J dropped 0 bases, with 17 bases sitting between them. This CDR3 has 17 residues. Germline CDR1 and CDR2: MNHEY and SVGAGI. This CDR3 reads CASSSSYSGISTDTQYF. CDR3 nucleotide sequence: TGTGCCAGCAGTTCCTCATATAGCGGAATTAGCACAGATACGCAGTATTTT.

This clonotype was found many times. This chain connects TRBV11-2 to TRBJ2-5, with 12 bases lining up with TRBD2. The CDR3 has 15 amino acids. V dropped 4 bases and J dropped 5; count of bases not matched to a gene: 5. CDR1 and CDR2 (germline): SGHAT, FQNNGV. The CDR3 DNA follows: TGTGCCAGCAGCTCCGCTAGCGGGGGGGCCGAGACCCAGTACTTC. Translation gives CASSSASGGAETQYF.

This clonotype was counted between two and nine times. V usage is TRBV29-1 and J usage is TRBJ2-3, with D possibly TRBD2 on 5 matching bases. Germline V gives CDR1 SQVTM, CDR2 ANQGSEA. With 1 base removed from V and 5 bases from J, the gap between germline ends came to 13 bases. The CDR3 extends over 14 amino acids. DNA of the CDR3: TGCAGCGTTGAAGGGCTAGCTATTCAAGATACGCAGTATTTT. It is translated as CSVEGLAIQDTQYF.

This clonotype was seen a handful of times. This chain links TRBV6-2 or TRBV6-3 with TRBJ1-5, with D unresolved. The V and J ends lost 6 bases and 0 bases respectively, with 9 bases between them. The CDR3 totals 14 residues. Germline values: CDR1 MNHEY, CDR2 SVGEGT. The CDR3 DNA sequence: TGTGCCAGCAGCCATGCGGCTAGCAATCAGCCCCAGCATTTT. Protein: CASSHAASNQPQHF.

This clonotype was found many times. The chain uses TRBV12-3 or TRBV12-4 and TRBJ2-7, with D possibly TRBD1 on 5 matching bases. The CDR3 spans 18 residues. Trimming took off 2 bases at V and 2 bases at J, with 22 bases between the two ends. CDR3 sequence: CASSLNLSIRERAYEQYF. As DNA, the CDR3 is TGTGCCAGCAGTTTAAATCTATCGATCAGGGAACGAGCCTACGAGCAGTACTTC.

In its sample, this clonotype was seen many times. J is TRBJ2-7 and V is TRBV6-2 or TRBV6-3; the D is unclear. The CDR3 totals 12 residues. Trimming left V 4 bases short and J 7 bases short, with 11 bases between. Germline V gene lookup returns CDR1 MNHEY and CDR2 SVGEGT. The DNA for the CDR3 is TGTGCCAGCAGTTTCCGGTCCTGGGAGCAGTACTTC. Translated: CASSFRSWEQYF.

This sequence joins TRBV18 and TRBJ1-5; D is uncertain. The germline CDR1 and CDR2 sequences are KGHSH and LQKENI. The CDR3 is made up of 16 amino acids. The V end was cut by 3 bases, the J end by 0 bases, with 12 bases between. The CDR3 sequence is CASSPMAGNSNQPQHF. The CDR3 DNA reads as TGTGCCAGCTCACCCATGGCGGGGAATAGCAATCAGCCCCAGCATTTT. The full variable domain, with the rest looked up from reference TRBV18 and TRBJ1-5, is NAGVMQNPRHLVRRRGQEARLRCSPMKGHSHVYWYRQLPEEGLKFMVYLQKENIIDESGMPKERFSAEFPKEGPSILRIQQVVRGDSAAYFCASSPMAGNSNQPQHFGDGTRLSIL.

This clonotype was observed many times. V and J are TRBV7-2 and TRBJ1-1; D is possibly TRBD1 (5 bases). The CDR3 runs to 14 residues. Germline CDR1 and CDR2: SGHTA and FQGNSA. Trimming cost V 4 bases and J 5 bases, with 14 bases left between them. The CDR3 protein is CASSYRGAETEAFF. As DNA, the CDR3 is TGTGCCAGCAGCTACCGTGGGGCGGAGACTGAAGCTTTCTTT.

Turning to this clonotype: It may be a read error: a sequence one base away is much more abundant. The rearrangement joins TRBV6-5 to TRBJ2-3; a weak D match, TRBD2 (6 bases). CDR3 size: 13 residues. The germline gives CDR1 MNHEY, CDR2 SVGAGI. The CDR3 DNA follows: TGTCCCAGCAGTTACGAGGGGCGGGGTACGCAGTATTTT. Translated, it gives CPSSYEGRGTQYF.

This clonotype was recorded many times. The chain combines TRBV27 with TRBJ2-1; 8 nucleotides match TRBD2. Germline V gene lookup returns CDR1 MNHEY and CDR2 SMNVEV (reference sequence). J gave up 3 bases and V 5 bases, and 9 bases lay outside the gene matches. The CDR3 consists of 16 residues. The chain's CDR3 is CASSLGLAGVYNEQFF. The DNA for the CDR3 is TGTGCCAGCAGTCTCGGACTAGCTGGGGTCTACAATGAGCAGTTCTTC.

This clonotype has at least ten counts. V gene TRBV9 combines with J gene TRBJ1-2; D perhaps matches TRBD1 (5 bases). The CDR3 loop spans 15 amino acids. Trimming took off 4 bases at V and 4 bases at J, with 17 bases between the two ends. Germline values: CDR1 SGDLS, CDR2 YYNGEE. The DNA for the CDR3 is TGTGCCAGCAGCACCCCGACAGTCCCAGGCTATGGCTACACCTTC. This gives the protein CASSTPTVPGYGYTF.

This clonotype was seen repeatedly, ten times or more. The genes are TRBV9 and TRBJ2-3; D is unclear. The CDR3 is 16 residues long. CDR1 and CDR2 from the germline V gene are SGDLS and YYNGEE. The V end lost 2 bases, the J end lost 0 bases, and 13 bases lay between the germline ends. CDR3 region: CASSVGGNPSTDTQYF. For the CDR3, the DNA is TGTGCCAGCAGCGTCGGTGGGAACCCTAGCACAGATACGCAGTATTTT. The full variable domain, its missing parts supplied by reference TRBV9 and TRBJ2-3, is DSGVTQTPKHLITATGQRVTLRCSPRSGDLSVYWYQQSLDQGLQFLIQYYNGEERAKGNILERFSAQQFPDLHSELNLSSLELGDSALYFCASSVGGNPSTDTQYFGPGTRLTVL.

This clonotype was seen ten or more times. V usage is TRBV27 and J usage is TRBJ1-2, with 9 nucleotides matching TRBD1. Unmatched junction bases numbered 7, after V lost 1 base and J lost 4 bases. The CDR3 is made up of 16 amino acids. CDR1 MNHEY and CDR2 SMNVEV come from the germline V gene (reference sequence). DNA for the CDR3: TGTGCCAGCAGTTTATGGGGGACAGGGTTCGGCTATGGCTACACCTTC. Amino acids: CASSLWGTGFGYGYTF.

This clonotype was picked up many times. The V gene is TRBV5-1, the J gene TRBJ1-1; D is unresolved. This CDR3 spans 17 amino acids. V was clipped by 0 bases and J by 0 bases, with 15 bases between them. Germline values: CDR1 SGHRS, CDR2 YFSETQ. The CDR3 DNA is TGCGCCAGCAGCTTGGGGATTGGTGGCACACTGAACACTGAAGCTTTCTTT. The encoded protein is CASSLGIGGTLNTEAFF.

This clonotype was seen at least ten times. The chain has TRBV10-3 and TRBJ2-2, with a weak D call TRBD2 (5 bases). There are 13 residues in the CDR3. Trimming removed 7 bases from V and 6 bases from J, with 12 bases in between. CDR1 is ENHRY, CDR2 SYGVKD, per germline. As DNA, the CDR3 is TGTGCCATCAACGCCGGGGTTTCCGGGGAGCTGTTTTTT. This gives the protein CAINAGVSGELFF.

This clonotype was counted only a few times. The gene calls are TRBV12-3 or TRBV12-4 and TRBJ2-7, with a possible D match to TRBD2 (6 bases). Trimming cost V 6 bases and J 2 bases, with 14 bases left between them. CDR3 length: 14 residues. This CDR3 reads CASSPGLGAYEQYF. The CDR3 DNA reads TGTGCCAGCAGCCCGGGACTCGGCGCCTACGAGCAGTACTTC.

This clonotype was picked up many times. The rearrangement links TRBV5-1 to TRBJ2-5; maybe TRBD2 (5 bases). Trimming pared 4 bases from V and 3 bases from J, leaving 13 bases between. The length of the CDR3 is 14 residues. Germline values: CDR1 SGHRS, CDR2 YFSETQ. The CDR3 loop reads CASSPRTAEETQYF. As DNA, the CDR3 is TGCGCCAGCAGCCCTAGGACTGCCGAAGAGACCCAGTACTTC.